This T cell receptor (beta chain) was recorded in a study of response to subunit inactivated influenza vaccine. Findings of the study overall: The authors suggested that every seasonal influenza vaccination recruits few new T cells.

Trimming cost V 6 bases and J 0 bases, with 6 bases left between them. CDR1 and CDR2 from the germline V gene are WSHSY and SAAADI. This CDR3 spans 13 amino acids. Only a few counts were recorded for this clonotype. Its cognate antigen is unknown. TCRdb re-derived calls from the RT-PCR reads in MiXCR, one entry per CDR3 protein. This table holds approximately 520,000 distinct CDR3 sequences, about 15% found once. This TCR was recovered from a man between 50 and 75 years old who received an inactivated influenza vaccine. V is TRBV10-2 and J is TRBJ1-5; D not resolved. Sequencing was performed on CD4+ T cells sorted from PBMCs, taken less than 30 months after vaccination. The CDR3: CASRGNSNQPQHF. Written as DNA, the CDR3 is TGCGCCAGCAGAGGGAATAGCAATCAGCCCCAGCATTTT.